Reported below is one TCR beta chain. Each CDR3 protein is one row after TCRdb ran MiXCR on the 5' RACE reads. Of roughly 350,000 distinct CDR3 sequences in the sample, roughly 20% were seen once. The record originates from a study of T-cell memory formation after mild COVID-19. This CDR3 has 14 residues. V gave up 5 bases and J gave up 6 bases, with 17 bases separating them. Germline CDR1 reads LGHNA; CDR2 reads YSLEER. This clonotype was obtained from an adult woman who had mild COVID-19 (a few samples of this study predate the infection). Cell type and time point are not known. Sequences were obtained from PBMCs or a T cell subset sorted from them (not recorded which). The chain uses TRBV4-3 and TRBJ2-7, with D possibly being TRBD1 or TRBD2 (6 bases each). CDR3: CASSMQKGGREQYF. The CDR3 region has the DNA TGCGCCAGCAGCATGCAAAAAGGGGGGCGCGAGCAGTACTTC.